The text below deals with one T cell receptor beta chain. Sequencing used immunoSEQ multiplex PCR; TCRdb keeps in-frame clones, though not all of them. The top ten clones hold 3% to 3.5% of a sample with about 190,000 clones, about four fifths of them seen once. This sample is drawn from a study of blood T cell repertoires in COVID-19. Study details: T cells, B-cell-depleted T cells, or PBMCs supplied cDNA or gDNA.

The V gene lost 2 bases and the J gene lost 4 bases, with 11 bases spanning the gap. CDR3 length: 15 residues. Germline V gene data show CDR1 as MNHNS and CDR2 as SASEGT. In terms of age and location, participants ranged from about 18 to 89 years and lived in fewer than 30 US areas. Either two negative PCRs, clearance, or symptom resolution qualified Cohort 3 donors as recovered. This TCR came from a woman aged 30 to 39 who had recovered from COVID-19. Specimen: PBMCs or T cells enriched from blood (not recorded which). This chain connects TRBV6-1 to TRBJ1-4; no clear D. CDR3 region: CASSEMRSGNEKLFF. The CDR3 DNA reads TGTGCCAGCAGTGAAATGCGGTCTGGTAATGAAAAACTGTTTTTT.